This T cell receptor beta chain was identified in a study of early stage breast cancer tumors. Turning to the study itself: Most invasive tumors, about 80% of the 16, were ER+/PR+/HER2-.

CDR3 length: 14 residues. Trimming stripped 1 base from V and 4 bases from J, with 11 bases between. Germline V gene data show CDR1 as SEHNR and CDR2 as FQNEAQ (reference sequence). Regarding this clone: What it binds is unknown.

Overall study findings and caveats: Compared with adjacent normal breast tissue, tumors showed 2 to 2.5-fold greater T cell density and higher clonality.

Each sample had two DNA replicates, about 0.5 ug blood or roughly 1.6 ug tissue. Data came from immunoSEQ multiplex PCR; TCRdb stores just in-frame clones and leaves some out. The data show around 48,000 clones, 85% to 95% seen once. Material: blood. The chain recombines TRBV7-9 with TRBJ2-7, with D tentatively TRBD1 (8 bases). The clonotype was recovered from an older person with breast cancer. The CDR3 region has the DNA TGTGCCAGCAGCTTAGTACAGGGGGGGTACGAGCAGTACTTC. It encodes CASSLVQGGYEQYF.